This T cell receptor (beta chain) was found in a study of post-analysis software for immune sequencing data. Looked up from germline, CDR1 is MGHRA and CDR2 is YSYEKL. The CDR3 runs to 18 residues. General study points: Patients used several TRBV segments, including TRBV5-6, TRBV5-1 and TRBV20-1, more often than controls.

Unique-molecular-identifier-tagged TCR beta cDNA libraries were used. TCRdb independently ran MiXCR on the PCR reads; one entry per CDR3 protein. The table lists roughly 800,000 distinct CDR3 sequences, just under 30% of them singletons, with around 0.56% in the top ten. Concerning this clonotype: Its target is not known. The junction departs from germline at one end; a sequencing error may be responsible.

The chain recombines TRBV4-1 with TRBJ2-1, with D tentatively TRBD2 (6 bases). This receptor was taken from a girl under 18 with multiple sclerosis. Sequences were obtained from blood. CDR3 nucleotide sequence: TGCGCCAGCAGCCAAGGTGGAGGGTCCGGGAAATCCTGCAATGAGCAGTTCTTC. Encoded protein: CASSQGGGSGKSCNEQFF.